These 13 T cell receptor beta chains were all obtained from the same sample, sequenced in a study of OX40 agonist ivuxolimab in advanced cancers. Libraries were made using the immunoSEQ multiplex PCR assay. The source is immuneACCESS, and TCRdb retained only in-frame sequences with V and J called. Part of the clones is not carried over; for the studies checked, unresolved V genes explain less than half of this, and the remainder is unexplained. In this sample the table shows tens of thousands of clones, 89% of which occur a single time. The ten largest clones add up to roughly 0.38% of the sample. The starting material was CD4+ or CD8+ T cells sorted from blood, obtained in a trial of the OX40 agonist ivuxolimab. Receptor source: an adult with an advanced solid tumor such as melanoma, head and neck, liver or kidney cancer.

The chain has TRBV25-1 and TRBJ2-3; D might be TRBD2 (6 bases). This CDR3 has 15 residues. Trimming left V 3 bases short and J 1 base short, with 11 bases between. CDR1 is MGHDK and CDR2 is SYGVNS in the germline V gene. CDR3 in DNA: TGTGCCAGCAGTGATTCCAGGGAGGGCACAGATACGCAGTATTTT. This encodes CASSDSREGTDTQYF.

The rearrangement joins TRBV6-5 to TRBJ1-5; the match to TRBD1 covers 10 bases. Per the germline V gene, CDR1 is MNHEY and CDR2 is SVGAGI. V lost 6 bases and J lost 5; bases outside the gene matches: 7. The CDR3 spans 15 residues. The CDR3 nucleotides are TGTGCCAGCAGACCGGGACAGGGGTTTCATCAGCCCCAGCATTTT. Residues: CASRPGQGFHQPQHF.

The rearrangement joins TRBV7-7 to TRBJ2-7, with 10 bases aligning to TRBD2. This CDR3 is 15 amino acids long. V shed 1 base, J shed 2 bases, and the junction held 2 bases outside the gene matches. The germline V gene has CDR1 SSHAT and CDR2 FNYEAQ (reference sequence). CDR3 bases: TGTGCCAGCAGCTTAGAAGCGGGAGGGCCCTACGAGCAGTACTTC. Its protein product is CASSLEAGGPYEQYF. The whole variable domain, filled in from reference TRBV7-7 and TRBJ2-7, reads GAGVSQSPRYKVTKRGQDVTLRCDPISSHATLYWYQQALGQGPEFLTYFNYEAQPDKSGLPSDRFSAERPEGSISTLTIQRTEQRDSAMYRCASSLEAGGPYEQYFGPGTRLTVT.

This chain joins TRBV29-1 and TRBJ1-1; 7 positions match TRBD1. CDR1 SQVTM and CDR2 ANQGSEA come from the germline V gene. CDR3 size: 10 residues. With 4 bases clipped from V and 11 bases from J, the junction kept 4 bases outside the gene matches. The CDR3 DNA follows: TGCAGCGTTGTAGGGGGCGACGCTTTCTTT. Its translation is CSVVGGDAFF.

The chain joins TRBV30 to TRBJ1-5; 7 positions agree with TRBD1. CDR1 GTSNPN and CDR2 SVGIG come from the germline V gene (reference sequence). This CDR3 contains 16 residues. Losses at the gene ends were 2 bases for V and 0 bases for J; bases not matched to a gene: 7. The CDR3 nucleotides read TGTGCCTGGAGTCACCCGGGGACAGTTAGCAATCAGCCCCAGCATTTT. Translated: CAWSHPGTVSNQPQHF.

The V call is TRBV10-3, the J call TRBJ2-5; D remains unclear. The germline V gene encodes CDR1 ENHRY and CDR2 SYGVKD. This CDR3 spans 14 amino acids. Trimming stripped 3 bases from V and 5 bases from J, with 13 bases between. Here the CDR3 DNA reads TGTGCCATCAGTGACTCGTCTCTGGGCGAGACCCAGTACTTC. Its translation: CAISDSSLGETQYF.

The count of this clone is one. This chain links TRBV5-5 with TRBJ2-3; 8 nucleotides align to TRBD2. The CDR3 consists of 14 residues. Germline V CDR1 and CDR2: SGHKS, YYEKEE (reference sequence). After removal of 0 bases from V and 4 bases from J, the junction contained 1 base not matched to a gene. The CDR3 bases are TGTGCCAGCAGCTTGGGTAGCGGGGCAGATACGCAGTATTTT. Its protein product is CASSLGSGADTQYF.

The chain carries TRBV27 and TRBJ2-1; possibly TRBD1 for D (6 bases). The V and J ends lost 5 bases and 4 bases respectively, with 15 bases between them. The CDR3 is 15 amino acids. Germline lookup yields CDR1 MNHEY and CDR2 SMNVEV (reference sequence). CDR3 protein: CASSPDRPDYNEQFF. CDR3 DNA: TGTGCCAGCAGTCCAGACAGGCCGGATTACAATGAGCAGTTCTTC.

V and J are TRBV13 and TRBJ2-7; 8 bases line up with TRBD2. This CDR3 has 14 amino acids. Germline V gene lookup returns CDR1 PRHDT and CDR2 FYEKMQ (reference sequence). The V segment lost 5 bases and the J segment 5 bases; nucleotides outside the gene matches: 8. The CDR3 is CASSLGGGDHEQYF. CDR3 nucleotides: TGTGCCAGCAGCCTCGGGGGGGGCGACCACGAGCAGTACTTC.

The chain employs TRBV6-5 and TRBJ2-7; D remains ambiguous. Germline V gives CDR1 MNHEY, CDR2 SVGAGI. The CDR3 is made up of 11 amino acids. Trimming removed 4 bases at V and 3 bases at J, with 4 bases between. In DNA form, the CDR3 reads TGTGCCAGCAGTTCCCTCTACGAGCAGTACTTC. Protein sequence: CASSSLYEQYF.

The chain combines TRBV10-2 with TRBJ2-3; D possibly uses TRBD1 or TRBD2 (6 bases each). Germline CDR1 WSHSY, CDR2 SAAADI. This CDR3 is built from 14 residues. V was cut by 8 bases and J by 2 bases, with 14 bases left in between. The CDR3 bases are TGCGCCAGCTCTAGGGGGGTGACCACAGATACGCAGTATTTT. Amino acid sequence: CASSRGVTTDTQYF.

The rearrangement links TRBV18 to TRBJ1-1; possibly TRBD1 for D (6 bases). V dropped 6 bases and J dropped 0 bases, with 11 bases sitting between them. CDR1 and CDR2 (germline): KGHSH, LQKENI. The CDR3 has 14 residues. CDR3 coding DNA: TGTGCCAGCTCCACAGGGCCGATGAACACTGAAGCTTTCTTT. Protein sequence: CASSTGPMNTEAFF.

This clone appeared a single time. The chain links TRBV6-7 to TRBJ1-5, with TRBD1 matching 8 bases. TRBV6-7 is assigned to the ORF class and has an uncertain function. V lost 6 bases and J lost 2; bases outside the gene matches: 6. CDR3 length: 15 residues. This CDR3 reads CASRLRGRGNQPQHF. DNA for the CDR3: TGTGCCAGCAGACTCAGGGGGCGCGGCAATCAGCCCCAGCATTTT.